This T cell receptor beta chain was profiled in a study of OX40 agonist ivuxolimab in advanced cancers. Overall study context: With ivuxolimab, an agonistic anti-OX40 (CD134) antibody, patients were treated. Patients achieving partial responses numbered three: one hepatocellular carcinoma case and two cutaneous melanoma cases.

Overall study results and limits: What antigens the expanded peripheral T cells recognized was never established. Patients who responded partially at 0.1-3.0 mg/kg showed clonal expansion ranking among the lowest.

Using immunoSEQ multiplex PCR, the repertoire was profiled, and TCRdb retains in-frame clones only, with some absent. Here the sample spans under 85,000 clones, approximately 95% being singletons. The CDR3 runs to 15 residues. CDR1 SEHNR and CDR2 FQNEAQ come from the germline V gene (reference sequence). Unmatched junction bases numbered 5, after V lost 1 base and J lost 3 bases. As for this clone: The antigen remains undetermined.

Sample: CD4+ or CD8+ T cells sorted from blood, taken in a trial of the OX40 agonist ivuxolimab. The rearrangement uses TRBV7-9 and TRBJ2-7; 8 bases are a match to TRBD1. The receptor comes from an adult with an advanced solid tumor such as melanoma, head and neck, liver or kidney cancer. The CDR3 spells CASSLEQGDGYEQYF. CDR3 nucleotides: TGTGCCAGCAGCTTAGAACAGGGGGACGGCTACGAGCAGTACTTC.